The 29 T cell receptor beta chains presented below share a single source sample, sequenced in a study of T-cell reconstitution after alpha-beta-depleted transplantation in children. Molecular barcoding with unique molecular identifiers was used for the TCRbeta library. MiXCR, applied by TCRdb to the PCR reads, yields one record per CDR3 protein. The repertoire includes almost 500,000 distinct CDR3 sequences, roughly a tenth of them detected once, and around 2.2% sits in the top ten. The starting material was PBMCs, obtained before TCRalphabeta/CD19-depleted stem cell transplant. The receptors come from a child younger than 10 with inherited bone marrow failure, due to receive a stem cell transplant.

CDR3 DNA: TGTGCCAGCAACCAACAGTTCTCTGGAAACACCATATATTTT. It translates to CASNQQFSGNTIYF. V is TRBV6-2 or TRBV6-3 and J is TRBJ1-3; D is undetermined. CDR1 and CDR2 from the germline V gene are MNHEY and SVGEGT. V lost 7 bases and J lost 0, with 10 bases in between. The length of the CDR3 is 14 residues.

This rearrangement joins TRBV10-3 to TRBJ2-1, with D maybe TRBD2 (6 bases). Trimming shortened V by 3 bases and J by 4 bases, and 13 bases separated the two germline ends. The germline gives CDR1 ENHRY, CDR2 SYGVKD. This CDR3 comprises 15 residues. The CDR3 here is CAISDPDYRYNEQFF. The CDR3 DNA reads TGTGCCATCAGTGATCCGGACTATAGATACAATGAGCAGTTCTTC.

This clonotype was observed many times. The rearrangement links TRBV5-1 to TRBJ2-7; possible D gene TRBD2, 6 bases. This CDR3 is built from 15 residues. The V and J ends lost 4 bases and 0 bases respectively, with 14 bases between them. CDR1 SGHRS and CDR2 YFSETQ come from the germline V gene. CDR3 amino acids: CASSLGTGNSYEQYF. The CDR3 DNA sequence: TGCGCCAGCAGCCTGGGGACTGGGAACTCCTACGAGCAGTACTTC.

This clonotype was picked up a small number of times. The gene calls are TRBV30 and TRBJ1-5; a weak D match, TRBD1 (5 bases). This CDR3 region has 15 residues. V was cut by 0 bases and J by 1 base, with 10 bases left in between. Germline V gene data show CDR1 as GTSNPN and CDR2 as SVGIG (reference sequence). In DNA, the CDR3 is TGTGCCTGGAGTGTTCGGGGGACGAGCAATCAGCCCCAGCATTTT. Its translation: CAWSVRGTSNQPQHF.

V gene TRBV30 combines with J gene TRBJ2-1, with 9 bases matching TRBD2. J gave up 8 bases and V 3 bases, and 11 bases lay outside the gene matches. CDR1 is GTSNPN, CDR2 SVGIG, per germline (reference sequence). The CDR3 consists of 15 residues. For the CDR3, the DNA is TGTGCCTGGAGGAGCGGGACTAGCAGGTGGGATGAGCAGTTCTTC. This gives the protein CAWRSGTSRWDEQFF.

Ten or more counts support this clonotype. J is TRBJ2-5 and V is TRBV4-1, with D perhaps matching TRBD2 (6 bases). This CDR3 is built from 16 residues. Trimming shortened V by 1 base and J by 1 base, and 13 bases separated the two germline ends. CDR1 and CDR2 (germline): MGHRA, YSYEKL. DNA for the CDR3: TGCGCCAGCAGCCAAGGGAGGGACCTCCGCCAAGAGACCCAGTACTTC. Its protein is CASSQGRDLRQETQYF.

CDR3 residues: CAIMTGYNTGELFF. Written as DNA, the CDR3 is TGTGCCATCATGACAGGGTATAACACCGGGGAGCTGTTTTTT. This chain uses TRBV6-1 with TRBJ2-2; 7 bases are a match to TRBD1. Germline lookup yields CDR1 MNHNS and CDR2 SASEGT. The CDR3 covers 14 residues. With V trimmed by 10 bases and J by 2 bases, 7 bases remained unmatched.

This clonotype was observed a single time. The conserved phenylalanine or tryptophan normally closing the CDR3 is absent here, so this likely arose from a read error. This rearrangement joins TRBV7-9 to TRBJ2-5; unclear D gene. Trimming left V 5 bases short and J 5 bases short, with 12 bases between. The CDR3 sequence is 13 residues long. Per germline, CDR1 SEHNR and CDR2 FQNEAQ (reference sequence). In DNA form, the CDR3 reads TGTGCCAGCAGCCTCTTCGACGAGGAGACCCAGTACTTG. The encoded protein is CASSLFDEETQYL.

The rearrangement links TRBV19 to TRBJ2-2; D is unresolved. V was pared by 3 bases and J by 5 bases, with 7 bases between. Germline CDR1 reads LNHDA; CDR2 reads SQIVND (reference sequence). The CDR3 contains 13 residues. CDR3 sequence: CASSIGKTGELFF. The CDR3 DNA reads TGTGCCAGTAGTATCGGCAAAACCGGGGAGCTGTTTTTT.

The chain links TRBV20-1 to TRBJ2-1, with 15 bases aligning to TRBD2. Trimming took 1 base from V and 5 from J; bases not matched to a gene: 15. The germline V gene has CDR1 DFQATT and CDR2 SNEGSKA (reference sequence). CDR3 length: 20 residues. The DNA of the CDR3 is TGCAGTGCTAGAGCCTTACATTTCGGGACTAGCGGGAGGAGACACAATGAGCAGTTCTTC. Its translation: CSARALHFGTSGRRHNEQFF.

This clonotype appeared many times. CDR3 sequence reads: CASRLGGRNTGELFF. CDR3 nucleotides: TGTGCCAGCAGGCTTGGCGGGAGGAACACCGGGGAGCTGTTTTTT. The genes are TRBV28 and TRBJ2-2; 7 bases are shared with TRBD2. Germline V CDR1 and CDR2: MDHEN, SYDVKM. With 6 bases clipped from V and 1 base from J, the junction kept 5 bases outside the gene matches. This CDR3 is 15 amino acids long.

The chain uses TRBV7-2 and TRBJ1-2, with 9 bases matching TRBD1. The J segment lost 10 bases and the V segment lost 1 base, leaving 13 bases of the junction unmatched. The CDR3 runs 16 residues. CDR1 is SGHTA, CDR2 FQGNSA, per germline. DNA of the CDR3: TGTGCCAGCAGCTTAGAGTGGTTTCGGGACAGGGCTTTCTACACCTTC. Translating it yields CASSLEWFRDRAFYTF.

The chain couples TRBV4-2 to TRBJ2-7; no clear D gene. Germline V CDR1 and CDR2: LGHNA, YNFKEQ. CDR3 length: 12 amino acids. V lost 0 bases, J lost 8 bases, and 8 bases lay in between. The CDR3 coding sequence is TGTGCCAGCAGCCAAGATAGGGAAAAGCAGTACTTC. This sequence encodes CASSQDREKQYF.

This clonotype has more than one count but fewer than ten. The chain has TRBV3-1 and TRBJ2-5, with TRBD1 matching 7 bases. With 0 bases clipped from V and 3 bases from J, the junction kept 4 bases outside the gene matches. Germline CDR1 reads LGHDT; CDR2 reads YNNKEL (reference sequence). The CDR3 has 15 amino acids. Here the CDR3 reads CASSQEGTAKETQYF. The CDR3 DNA is TGTGCCAGCAGCCAAGAAGGGACAGCGAAAGAGACCCAGTACTTC.

For this clonotype: The junction differs from germline at one of its ends, possibly a read error. The genes are TRBV3-1 and TRBJ1-5; the match to TRBD1 covers 10 bases. Germline V gives CDR1 LGHDT, CDR2 YNNKEL (reference sequence). The CDR3 loop spans 14 amino acids. The CDR3: CASSQTGGHQPQHF. The CDR3 DNA reads as TGTGCCAGCAGCCAGACAGGGGGCCATCAACCCCAGCATTTT. Together with reference TRBV3-1 and TRBJ1-5, the CDR3 gives the full variable domain: DTAVSQTPKYLVTQMGNDKSIKCEQNLGHDTMYWYKQDSKKFLKIMFSYNNKELIINETVPNRFSPKSPDKAHLNLHINSLELGDSAVYFCASSQTGGHQPQHFGDGTRLSIL.

This clonotype has ten or more counts. The chain recombines TRBV11-2 with TRBJ2-7, with D perhaps TRBD2 (5 bases). The germline V gene encodes CDR1 SGHAT and CDR2 FQNNGV. V lost 5 bases, J lost 3 bases, and 14 bases lay in between. The CDR3 length is 14 residues. The CDR3 region has the DNA TGTGCCAGCAGCCCCGGACTGGGCCGCTACGAGCAGTACTTC. It is translated as CASSPGLGRYEQYF. The whole variable domain, remainder taken from reference TRBV11-2 and TRBJ2-7, is EAGVAQSPRYKIIEKRQSVAFWCNPISGHATLYWYQQILGQGPKLLIQFQNNGVVDDSQLPKDRFSAERLKGVDSTLKIQPAKLEDSAVYLCASSPGLGRYEQYFGPGTRLTVT.

This clonotype has at least ten counts. This sequence joins TRBV7-9 and TRBJ2-1; 7 bases map to TRBD2. With V trimmed by 5 bases and J by 0 bases, 7 bases remained unmatched. Germline loops: CDR1 SEHNR, CDR2 FQNEAQ (reference sequence). The CDR3 is 16 amino acids. For the CDR3, the DNA is TGTGCCAGCAGCCCCGCTAGCGGTAGCTCCTACAATGAGCAGTTCTTC. This translates into CASSPASGSSYNEQFF.

With regard to this clonotype: A much larger clone differs by one base, so this may be a read error. The chain is built from TRBV29-1 and TRBJ2-1, with D perhaps assigned TRBD1 or TRBD2 (6 bases each). The CDR3 contains 15 residues. Per germline, CDR1 SQVTM and CDR2 ANQGSEA. Deletions cut 6 bases from V and 7 bases from J, with 22 bases between. The CDR3 loop reads CSVATAAIGGNEQFF. In DNA, the CDR3 is TGCAGCGTCGCGACAGCCGCCATAGGGGGGAATGAGCAGTTCTTC.

This rearrangement joins TRBV7-9 to TRBJ1-5, with a tentative D call TRBD1 (6 bases). The CDR3 covers 17 residues. V dropped 1 base and J dropped 0 bases, with 13 bases sitting between them. In germline, CDR1 is SEHNR, CDR2 FQNEAQ (reference sequence). The CDR3 region is CASSLEAGVGSNQPQHF. The CDR3 coding sequence is TGTGCCAGCAGCTTAGAGGCAGGGGTGGGTAGCAATCAGCCCCAGCATTTT.

This clonotype has a count of ten or more. The CDR3 sequence is CASSLGGTGFTGELFF. CDR3 coding DNA: TGTGCCAGCAGCTTAGGTGGGACAGGGTTCACCGGGGAGCTGTTTTTT. The chain has TRBV7-2 and TRBJ2-2; 9 nucleotides match TRBD1. J lost 4 bases, V lost 1 base, and 4 bases had no gene match. The CDR3 sequence is 16 residues long. CDR1 SGHTA and CDR2 FQGNSA come from the germline V gene.

This clonotype showed up many times. The chain has TRBV6-2 or TRBV6-3 and TRBJ2-5; D perhaps matches TRBD1 (5 bases). CDR3 size: 11 residues. Germline V gene sequence: CDR1 MNHEY, CDR2 SVGEGT. Trimming took off 2 bases at V and 9 bases at J, with 7 bases between the two ends. CDR3 region: CASSYVRAQYF. CDR3 nucleotides: TGTGCCAGCAGTTACGTCAGGGCCCAGTACTTC.

The J gene is TRBJ2-7, the V gene TRBV23-1; the D gene could be TRBD1 or TRBD2 (5 bases each). TRBV23-1 is flagged as an ORF with uncertain function. The V end lost 10 bases, the J end lost 6 bases, and 10 bases lay between the germline ends. The CDR3 is 10 residues long. The CDR3 nucleotides are TGCGCCACCGAGGGGTGCGAGCAGTACTTC. The encoded protein is CATEGCEQYF.

Notes on this clonotype: A much more abundant neighbour one base away suggests this may be a read error. The chain carries TRBV29-1 and TRBJ1-4; D is unclear. V lost 7 bases and J 8 bases, leaving 11 bases between the germline ends. CDR3 length equals 11 residues. Germline values: CDR1 SQVTM, CDR2 ANQGSEA. CDR3 region: CSDRAGEKLFF. The CDR3 region has the DNA TGCAGCGATCGAGCTGGGGAAAAACTGTTTTTT.

The sample holds a few counts of this clonotype. The rearrangement joins TRBV9 to TRBJ1-3; D remains ambiguous. The CDR3 is 12 amino acids. Trimming removed 4 bases from V and 8 bases from J, with 10 bases in between. Germline V lookup: CDR1 SGDLS, CDR2 YYNGEE. CDR3 sequence: CASSSDLDTIYF. Here the CDR3 DNA reads TGTGCCAGCAGCAGCGACTTGGACACCATATATTTT.

This clonotype was counted many times. V usage is TRBV20-1 and J usage is TRBJ2-1; 8 bases are a match to TRBD2. This CDR3 has 14 residues. CDR1 and CDR2 (germline): DFQATT, SNEGSKA (reference sequence). The V gene end was trimmed by 5 bases and the J gene end by 1 base; junction bases not matched to a gene: 4. Here the CDR3 reads CSAPGTRSYNEQFF. In nucleotides, the CDR3 is TGCAGTGCTCCCGGGACTAGATCCTACAATGAGCAGTTCTTC.

This clonotype was counted ten times or more. V usage is TRBV5-4 and J usage is TRBJ2-3; 9 nucleotides agree with TRBD2. This CDR3 comprises 20 residues. V lost 2 bases, J lost 2 bases, and 18 bases stayed unmatched. The germline V gene has CDR1 SGHNT and CDR2 YYREEE (reference sequence). The CDR3 coding sequence is TGTGCCAGCAGCTTTTTCCCTGAGATGGTAGCGGGGGATAACACAGATACGCAGTATTTT. Encoded protein: CASSFFPEMVAGDNTDTQYF.

This clonotype has a count of ten or more. The gene calls are TRBV30 and TRBJ2-7; D is undetermined. CDR1 and CDR2 from the germline V gene are GTSNPN and SVGIG (reference sequence). The CDR3 extends over 13 amino acids. The ends were cut back, 0 bases at V and 2 bases at J, with 8 bases in the middle. The chain's CDR3 is CAWSVDSAYEQYF. As DNA, the CDR3 is TGTGCCTGGAGTGTAGACTCAGCCTACGAGCAGTACTTC.

The V and J genes are TRBV28 and TRBJ2-5; the match to TRBD2 covers 7 bases. This CDR3 comprises 13 residues. Per germline, CDR1 MDHEN and CDR2 SYDVKM. After removal of 11 bases from V and 5 bases from J, the junction contained 11 bases not matched to a gene. Written as DNA, the CDR3 is TGTGCCGAGCCCGGGAGGAGGGAGGAGACCCAGTACTTC. It is translated as CAEPGRREETQYF.

The sample holds many counts of this clonotype. The chain combines TRBV5-5 with TRBJ2-2; D not resolved. Germline CDR1 reads SGHKS; CDR2 reads YYEKEE (reference sequence). The CDR3 is 12 residues long. V lost 0 bases and J lost 9, with 6 bases in between. The CDR3 sequence is CASSLGFRELFF. The CDR3 bases are TGTGCCAGCAGCTTGGGGTTCCGGGAGCTGTTTTTT.